The clone carrying this TCR beta chain was counted a single time. Its antigen is still unknown. Researchers ran the PCR with 60 Vbeta and 13 Jbeta primers. The repertoire was sequenced with immunoSEQ multiplex PCR; TCRdb's copy has only in-frame clones and lacks some. Here the sample spans some 150,000 clones, roughly 79% being singletons. This specimen belongs to a study of cytomegalovirus exposure and HLA in healthy donors. Regarding the study as a whole: Roughly uniform depth of sequencing across donors was assumed in presence/absence analyses. Some V segments, TRBV6-2 and TRBV6-3 among them, were indistinguishable and were therefore excluded.

There are 12 residues in the CDR3. V shed 6 bases and J shed 1 base, with 7 bases lying between them. V is TRBV5-3 and J is TRBJ1-1; no clear D gene. TRBV5-3 is identified as an open reading frame with a role that is uncertain. The sequencing sample was made of PBMCs. The TCR sequence derives from a woman in her fifties or sixties in good health and CMV-seronegative. The CDR3 spells CARTRGNTEAFF. CDR3 nucleotide sequence: TGTGCCAGAACCCGGGGGAACACTGAAGCTTTCTTT.